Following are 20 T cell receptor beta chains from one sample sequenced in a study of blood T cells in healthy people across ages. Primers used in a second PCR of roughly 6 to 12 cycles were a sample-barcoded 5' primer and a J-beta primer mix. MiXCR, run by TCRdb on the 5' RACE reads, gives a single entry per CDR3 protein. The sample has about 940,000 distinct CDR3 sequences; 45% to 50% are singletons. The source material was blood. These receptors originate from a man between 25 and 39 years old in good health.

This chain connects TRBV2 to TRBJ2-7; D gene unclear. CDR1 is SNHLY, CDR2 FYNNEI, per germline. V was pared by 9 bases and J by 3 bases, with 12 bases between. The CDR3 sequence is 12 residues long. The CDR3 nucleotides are TGTGCCAGGAAGGCATACGGCTACGAGCAGTACTTC. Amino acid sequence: CARKAYGYEQYF.

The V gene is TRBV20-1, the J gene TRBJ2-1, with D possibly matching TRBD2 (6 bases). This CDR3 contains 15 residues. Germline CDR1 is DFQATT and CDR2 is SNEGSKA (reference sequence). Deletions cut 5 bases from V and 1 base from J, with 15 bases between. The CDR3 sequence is CSAWPAGPSYNEQFF. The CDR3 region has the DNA TGCAGTGCTTGGCCTGCGGGACCGTCCTACAATGAGCAGTTCTTC.

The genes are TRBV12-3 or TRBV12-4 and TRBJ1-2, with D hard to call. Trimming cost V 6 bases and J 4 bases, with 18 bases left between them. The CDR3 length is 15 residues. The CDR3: CASSQWEGTSYGYTF. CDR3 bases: TGTGCCAGCAGCCAGTGGGAGGGTACTTCCTATGGCTACACCTTC.

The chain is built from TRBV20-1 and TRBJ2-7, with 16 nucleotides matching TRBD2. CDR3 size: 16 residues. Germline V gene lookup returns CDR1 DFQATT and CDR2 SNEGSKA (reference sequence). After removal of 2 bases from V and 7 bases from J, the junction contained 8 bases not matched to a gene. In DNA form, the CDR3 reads TGCAGTGCTAGATCCCCGGGACTAGCGGGAGGGAATGAGCAGTACTTC. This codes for CSARSPGLAGGNEQYF.

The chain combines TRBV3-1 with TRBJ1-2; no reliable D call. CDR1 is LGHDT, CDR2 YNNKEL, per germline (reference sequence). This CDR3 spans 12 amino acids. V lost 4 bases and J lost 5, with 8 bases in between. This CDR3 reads CASSRHSYGYTF. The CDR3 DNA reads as TGTGCCAGCAGCCGTCACAGTTATGGCTACACCTTC.

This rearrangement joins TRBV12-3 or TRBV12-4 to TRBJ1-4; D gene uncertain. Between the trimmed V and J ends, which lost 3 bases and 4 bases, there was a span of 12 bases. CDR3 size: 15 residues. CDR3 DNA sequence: TGTGCCAGCAGTTTTAACCCTTCCCGTAATGAAAAACTGTTTTTT. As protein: CASSFNPSRNEKLFF.

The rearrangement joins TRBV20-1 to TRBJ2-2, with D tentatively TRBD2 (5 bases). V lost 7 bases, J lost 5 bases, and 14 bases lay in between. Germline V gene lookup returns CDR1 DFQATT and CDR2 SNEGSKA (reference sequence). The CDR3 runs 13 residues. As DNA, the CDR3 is TGCAGTGGTGGTGGAGGAAAAACCGGGGAGCTGTTTTTT. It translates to CSGGGGKTGELFF.

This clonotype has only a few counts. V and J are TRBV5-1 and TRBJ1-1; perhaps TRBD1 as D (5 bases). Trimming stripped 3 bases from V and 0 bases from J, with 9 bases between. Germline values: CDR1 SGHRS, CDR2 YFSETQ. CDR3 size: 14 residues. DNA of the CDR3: TGCGCCAGCAGCTCGACAGTCATGAACACTGAAGCTTTCTTT. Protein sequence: CASSSTVMNTEAFF.

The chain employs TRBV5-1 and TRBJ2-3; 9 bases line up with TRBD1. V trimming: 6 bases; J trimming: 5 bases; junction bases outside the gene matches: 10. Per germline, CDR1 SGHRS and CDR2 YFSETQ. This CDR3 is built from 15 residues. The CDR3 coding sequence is TGCGCCAGCATAGAAGGGACAGGGAGTGGAGATACGCAGTATTTT. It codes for CASIEGTGSGDTQYF. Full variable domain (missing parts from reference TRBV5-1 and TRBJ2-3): KAGVTQTPRYLIKTRGQQVTLSCSPISGHRSVSWYQQTPGQGLQFLFEYFSETQRNKGNFPGRFSGRQFSNSRSEMNVSTLELGDSALYLCASIEGTGSGDTQYFGPGTRLTVL.

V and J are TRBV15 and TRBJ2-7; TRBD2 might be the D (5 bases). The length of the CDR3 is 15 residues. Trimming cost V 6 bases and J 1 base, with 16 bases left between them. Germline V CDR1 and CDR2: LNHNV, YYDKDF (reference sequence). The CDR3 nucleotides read TGTGCCACCAGACCCATGAGCGGTGAGTCCTACGAGCAGTACTTC. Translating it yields CATRPMSGESYEQYF. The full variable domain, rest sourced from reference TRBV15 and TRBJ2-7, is DAMVIQNPRYQVTQFGKPVTLSCSQTLNHNVMYWYQQKSSQAPKLLFHYYDKDFNNEADTPDNFQSRRPNTSFCFLDIRSPGLGDTAMYLCATRPMSGESYEQYFGPGTRLTVT.

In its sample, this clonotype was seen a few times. CDR3 sequence: CASSFGQTTEAFF. DNA for the CDR3: TGTGCCAGCAGCTTTGGACAGACCACTGAAGCTTTCTTT. The gene calls are TRBV13 and TRBJ1-1, with a possible D match to TRBD1 (6 bases). Between the trimmed V and J ends, which lost 3 bases and 4 bases, there was a span of 9 bases. This CDR3 has 13 amino acids. Germline loops: CDR1 PRHDT, CDR2 FYEKMQ (reference sequence). The full variable domain, its missing parts supplied by reference TRBV13 and TRBJ1-1, is AAGVIQSPRHLIKEKRETATLKCYPIPRHDTVYWYQQGPGQDPQFLISFYEKMQSDKGSIPDRFSAQQFSDYHSELNMSSLELGDSALYFCASSFGQTTEAFFGQGTRLTVV.

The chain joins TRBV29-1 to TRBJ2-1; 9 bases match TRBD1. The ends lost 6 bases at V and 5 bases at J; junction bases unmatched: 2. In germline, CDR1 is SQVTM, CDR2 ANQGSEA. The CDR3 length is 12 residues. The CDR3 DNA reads TGCAGCGTGAGGACAGGGGACAATGAGCAGTTCTTC. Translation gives CSVRTGDNEQFF.

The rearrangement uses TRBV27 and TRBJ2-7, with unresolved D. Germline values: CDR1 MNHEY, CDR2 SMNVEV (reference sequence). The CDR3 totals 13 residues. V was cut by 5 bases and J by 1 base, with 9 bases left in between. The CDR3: CASSQGWSYEQYF. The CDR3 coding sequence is TGTGCCAGCAGTCAAGGTTGGTCCTACGAGCAGTACTTC.

The CDR3 region is CASSYQTGQGAYNEQFF. CDR3 in DNA: TGCGCCAGCAGCTATCAGACGGGACAGGGGGCCTACAATGAGCAGTTCTTC. This chain uses TRBV5-1 with TRBJ2-1, with TRBD1 matching over 11 bases. Germline V gives CDR1 SGHRS, CDR2 YFSETQ. The V and J ends lost 3 bases and 2 bases, in that order; junction bases with no gene match: 7. The CDR3 is 17 residues long.

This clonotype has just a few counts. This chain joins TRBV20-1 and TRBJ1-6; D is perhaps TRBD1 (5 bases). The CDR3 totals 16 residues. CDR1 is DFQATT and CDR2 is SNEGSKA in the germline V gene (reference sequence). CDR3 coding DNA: TGCAGCAGCGTACCCAGGACATCGGGGGTCGGTTCACCCCTCCACTTT. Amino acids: CSSVPRTSGVGSPLHF.

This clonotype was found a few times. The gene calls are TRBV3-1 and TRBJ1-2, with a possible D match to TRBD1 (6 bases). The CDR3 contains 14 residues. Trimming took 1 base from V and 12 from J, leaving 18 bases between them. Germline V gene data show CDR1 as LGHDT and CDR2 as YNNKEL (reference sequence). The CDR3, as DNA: TGTGCCAGCAGCCAAGGAGATATAGCGGCAGGGGACACCTTC. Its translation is CASSQGDIAAGDTF.

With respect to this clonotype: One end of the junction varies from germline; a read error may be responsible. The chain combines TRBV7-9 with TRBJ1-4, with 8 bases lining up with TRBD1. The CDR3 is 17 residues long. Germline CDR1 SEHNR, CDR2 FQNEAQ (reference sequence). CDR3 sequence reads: CASSLWRQGASNEKLFF. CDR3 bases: TGTGCTAGCAGCTTATGGCGTCAGGGGGCAAGTAATGAAAAACTGTTTTTT. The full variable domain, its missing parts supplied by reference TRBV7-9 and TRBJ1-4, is DTGVSQNPRHKITKRGQNVTFRCDPISEHNRLYWYRQTLGQGPEFLTYFQNEAQLEKSRLLSDRFSAERPKGSFSTLEIQRTEQGDSAMYLCASSLWRQGASNEKLFFGSGTQLSVL.

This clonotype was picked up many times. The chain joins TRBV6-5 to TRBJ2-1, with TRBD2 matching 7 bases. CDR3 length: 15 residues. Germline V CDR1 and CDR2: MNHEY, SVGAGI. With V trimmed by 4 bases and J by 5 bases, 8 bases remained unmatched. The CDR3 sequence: CASSSYLLANNEQFF. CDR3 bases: TGTGCCAGCAGTTCCTACTTACTAGCGAACAATGAGCAGTTCTTC.

The CDR3 sequence: CASSELGPQGIMNTEAFF. The CDR3 DNA reads as TGTGCCAGCAGTGAATTGGGCCCCCAGGGAATCATGAACACTGAAGCTTTCTTT. The chain carries TRBV25-1 and TRBJ1-1; TRBD1 is a possible D gene (5 bases). The length of the CDR3 is 18 residues. Trimming pared 1 base from V and 0 bases from J, leaving 18 bases between. CDR1 and CDR2 from the germline V gene are MGHDK and SYGVNS. The entire variable domain, with the rest obtained from reference TRBV25-1 and TRBJ1-1, is as follows: EADIYQTPRYLVIGTGKKITLECSQTMGHDKMYWYQQDPGMELHLIHYSYGVNSTEKGDLSSESTVSRIRTEHFPLTLESARPSHTSQYLCASSELGPQGIMNTEAFFGQGTRLTVV.

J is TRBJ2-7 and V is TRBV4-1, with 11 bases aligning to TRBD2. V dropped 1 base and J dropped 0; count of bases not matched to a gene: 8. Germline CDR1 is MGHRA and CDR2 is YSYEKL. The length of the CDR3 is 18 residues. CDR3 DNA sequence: TGCGCCAGCAGCCAAGTCCTAGCGGGGGGTCCGTACTCCTACGAGCAGTACTTC. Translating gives CASSQVLAGGPYSYEQYF.